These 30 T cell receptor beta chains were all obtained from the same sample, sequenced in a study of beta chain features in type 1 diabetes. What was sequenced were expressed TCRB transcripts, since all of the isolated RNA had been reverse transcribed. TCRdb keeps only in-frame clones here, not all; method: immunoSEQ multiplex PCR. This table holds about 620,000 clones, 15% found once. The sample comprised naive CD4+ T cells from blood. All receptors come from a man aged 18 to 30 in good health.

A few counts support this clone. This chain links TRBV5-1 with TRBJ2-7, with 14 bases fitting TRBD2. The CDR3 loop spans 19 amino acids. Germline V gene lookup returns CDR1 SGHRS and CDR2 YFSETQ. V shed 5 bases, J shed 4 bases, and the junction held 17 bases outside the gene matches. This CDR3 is CASRRGLAGVPRKRYEQYF. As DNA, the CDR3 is TGCGCCAGCAGAAGGGGACTAGCGGGAGTTCCTCGAAAAAGATACGAGCAGTACTTC.

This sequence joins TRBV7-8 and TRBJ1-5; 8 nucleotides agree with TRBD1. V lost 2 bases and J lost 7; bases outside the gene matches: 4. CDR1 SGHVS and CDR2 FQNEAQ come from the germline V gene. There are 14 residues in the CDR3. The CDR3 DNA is TGTGCCAGCAGCTTAAACAGGGGGGGGCAGCCCCAGCATTTT. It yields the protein CASSLNRGGQPQHF.

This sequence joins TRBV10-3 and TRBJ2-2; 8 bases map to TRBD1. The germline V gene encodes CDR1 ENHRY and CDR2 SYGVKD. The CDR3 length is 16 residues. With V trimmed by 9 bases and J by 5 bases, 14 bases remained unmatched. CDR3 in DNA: TGTGCCATACTGCGGACAGGGAAGGGTCGAACCGGGGAGCTGTTTTTT. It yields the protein CAILRTGKGRTGELFF.

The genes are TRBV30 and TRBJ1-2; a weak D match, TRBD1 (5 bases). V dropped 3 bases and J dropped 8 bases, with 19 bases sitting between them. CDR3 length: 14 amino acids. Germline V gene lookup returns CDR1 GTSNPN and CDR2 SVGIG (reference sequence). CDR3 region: CAWSGTGGSIGYTF. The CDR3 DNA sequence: TGTGCCTGGAGCGGGACGGGAGGTTCTATCGGCTACACCTTC.

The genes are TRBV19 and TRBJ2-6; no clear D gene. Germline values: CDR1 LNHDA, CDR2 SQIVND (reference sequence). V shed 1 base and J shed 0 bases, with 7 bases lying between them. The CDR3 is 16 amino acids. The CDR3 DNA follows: TGTGCCAGTAGTATAGTTGGGGTCTCTGGGGCCAACGTCCTGACTTTC. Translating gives CASSIVGVSGANVLTF.

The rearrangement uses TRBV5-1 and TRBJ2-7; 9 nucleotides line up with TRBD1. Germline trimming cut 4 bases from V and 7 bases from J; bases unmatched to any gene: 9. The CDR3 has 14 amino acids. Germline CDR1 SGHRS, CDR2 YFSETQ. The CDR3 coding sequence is TGCGCCAGCAGCGGCCGGGACAGGGTCAGTGAGCAGTACTTC. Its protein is CASSGRDRVSEQYF.

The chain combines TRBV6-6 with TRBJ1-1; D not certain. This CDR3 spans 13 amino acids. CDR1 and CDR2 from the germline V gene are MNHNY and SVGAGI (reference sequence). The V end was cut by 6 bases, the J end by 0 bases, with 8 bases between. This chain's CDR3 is CASRRQVNTEAFF. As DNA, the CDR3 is TGTGCCAGCAGGAGGCAGGTGAACACTGAAGCTTTCTTT.

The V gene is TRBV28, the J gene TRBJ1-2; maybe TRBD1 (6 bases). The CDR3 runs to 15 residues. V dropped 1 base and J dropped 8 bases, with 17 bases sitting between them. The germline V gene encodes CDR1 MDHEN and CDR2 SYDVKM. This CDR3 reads CASSLYGPQGGGYTF. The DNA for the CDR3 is TGTGCCAGCAGTTTATACGGCCCACAGGGCGGCGGCTACACCTTC.

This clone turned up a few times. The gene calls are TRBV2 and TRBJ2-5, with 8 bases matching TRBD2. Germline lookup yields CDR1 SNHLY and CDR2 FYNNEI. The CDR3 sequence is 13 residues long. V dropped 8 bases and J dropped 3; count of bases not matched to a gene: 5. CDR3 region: CASPRSGEETQYF. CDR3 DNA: TGTGCCAGCCCCCGTAGCGGGGAAGAGACCCAGTACTTC.

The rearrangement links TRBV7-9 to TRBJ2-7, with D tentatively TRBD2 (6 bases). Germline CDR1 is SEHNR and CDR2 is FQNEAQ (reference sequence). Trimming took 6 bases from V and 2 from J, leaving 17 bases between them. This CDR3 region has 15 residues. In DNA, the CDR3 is TGTGCCAGCAGGTCCCGGGACTCGGACCCCTACGAGCAGTACTTC. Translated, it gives CASRSRDSDPYEQYF.

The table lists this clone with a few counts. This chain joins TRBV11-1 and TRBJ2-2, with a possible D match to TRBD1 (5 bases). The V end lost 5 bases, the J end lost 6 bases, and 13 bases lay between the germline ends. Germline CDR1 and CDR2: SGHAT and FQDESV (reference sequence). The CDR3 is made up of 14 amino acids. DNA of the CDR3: TGTGCCAGCAGCACGCTCAGGGTGTCCGGGGAGCTGTTTTTT. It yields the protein CASSTLRVSGELFF. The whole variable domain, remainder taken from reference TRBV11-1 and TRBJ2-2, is EAEVAQSPRYKITEKSQAVAFWCDPISGHATLYWYRQILGQGPELLVQFQDESVVDDSQLPKDRFSAERLKGVDSTLKIQPAELGDSAMYLCASSTLRVSGELFFGEGSRLTVL.

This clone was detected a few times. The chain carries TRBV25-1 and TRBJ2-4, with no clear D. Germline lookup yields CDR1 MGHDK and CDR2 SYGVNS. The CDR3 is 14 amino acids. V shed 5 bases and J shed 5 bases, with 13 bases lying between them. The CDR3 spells CASSTMGIENIQYF. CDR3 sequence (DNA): TGTGCCAGCAGTACGATGGGGATCGAAAACATTCAGTACTTC.

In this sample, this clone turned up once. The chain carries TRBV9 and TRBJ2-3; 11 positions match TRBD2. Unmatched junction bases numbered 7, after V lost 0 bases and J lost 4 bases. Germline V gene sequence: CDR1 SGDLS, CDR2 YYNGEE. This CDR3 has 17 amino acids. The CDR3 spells CASSVGVAGGLADTQYF. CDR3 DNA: TGTGCCAGCAGCGTAGGCGTAGCGGGGGGGCTCGCAGATACGCAGTATTTT.

This CDR3 reads CASSWDRGKETQYF. The CDR3 DNA follows: TGTGCCAGCAGCTGGGACAGGGGGAAAGAGACCCAGTACTTC. This chain uses TRBV7-9 with TRBJ2-5, with 11 bases that match TRBD1. CDR1 and CDR2 (germline): SEHNR, FQNEAQ (reference sequence). The CDR3 has 14 amino acids. The V segment lost 4 bases and the J segment 3 bases; nucleotides outside the gene matches: 1. The full variable domain, in which reference TRBV7-9 and TRBJ2-5 provide the parts outside the CDR3, is DTGVSQNPRHKITKRGQNVTFRCDPISEHNRLYWYRQTLGQGPEFLTYFQNEAQLEKSRLLSDRFSAERPKGSFSTLEIQRTEQGDSAMYLCASSWDRGKETQYFGPGTRLLVL.

Written as DNA, the CDR3 is TGTGCCAGCAGCTTAGCGCAGGGAACGGCAGCTTTCTTT. This codes for CASSLAQGTAAFF. The chain uses TRBV7-9 and TRBJ1-1; weak D call: TRBD1 (5 bases). The CDR3 consists of 13 residues. In germline, CDR1 is SEHNR, CDR2 FQNEAQ (reference sequence). The V end lost 0 bases, the J end lost 10 bases, and 12 bases lay between the germline ends.

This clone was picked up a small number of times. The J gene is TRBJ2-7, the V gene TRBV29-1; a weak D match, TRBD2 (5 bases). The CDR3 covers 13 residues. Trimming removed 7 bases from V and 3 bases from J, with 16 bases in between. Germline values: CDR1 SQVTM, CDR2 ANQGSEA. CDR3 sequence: CSGSGGFDYEQYF. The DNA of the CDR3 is TGCAGCGGGTCGGGCGGGTTTGACTACGAGCAGTACTTC.

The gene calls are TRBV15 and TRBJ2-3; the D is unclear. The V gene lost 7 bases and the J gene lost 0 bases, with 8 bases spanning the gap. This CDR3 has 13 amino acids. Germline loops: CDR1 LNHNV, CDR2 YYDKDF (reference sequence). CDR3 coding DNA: TGTGCCACCAACCCGGTCAGCACAGATACGCAGTATTTT. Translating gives CATNPVSTDTQYF. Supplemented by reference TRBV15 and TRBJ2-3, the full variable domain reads DAMVIQNPRYQVTQFGKPVTLSCSQTLNHNVMYWYQQKSSQAPKLLFHYYDKDFNNEADTPDNFQSRRPNTSFCFLDIRSPGLGDTAMYLCATNPVSTDTQYFGPGTRLTVL.

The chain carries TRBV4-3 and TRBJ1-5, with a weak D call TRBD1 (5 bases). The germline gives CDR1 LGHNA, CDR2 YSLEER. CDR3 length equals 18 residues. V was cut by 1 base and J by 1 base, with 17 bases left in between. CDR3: CASSQAMVGGRSNQPQHF. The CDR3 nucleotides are TGCGCCAGCAGCCAAGCAATGGTGGGGGGTCGGAGCAATCAGCCCCAGCATTTT.

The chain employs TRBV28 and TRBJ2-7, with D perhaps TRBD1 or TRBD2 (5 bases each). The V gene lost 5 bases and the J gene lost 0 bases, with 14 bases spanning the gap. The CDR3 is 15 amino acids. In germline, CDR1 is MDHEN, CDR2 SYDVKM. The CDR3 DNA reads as TGTGCCAGCAGTGCCGGGACGGCACGCTCCTACGAGCAGTACTTC. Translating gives CASSAGTARSYEQYF. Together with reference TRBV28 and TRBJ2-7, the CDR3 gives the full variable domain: DVKVTQSSRYLVKRTGEKVFLECVQDMDHENMFWYRQDPGLGLRLIYFSYDVKMKEKGDIPEGYSVSREKKERFSLILESASTNQTSMYLCASSAGTARSYEQYFGPGTRLTVT.

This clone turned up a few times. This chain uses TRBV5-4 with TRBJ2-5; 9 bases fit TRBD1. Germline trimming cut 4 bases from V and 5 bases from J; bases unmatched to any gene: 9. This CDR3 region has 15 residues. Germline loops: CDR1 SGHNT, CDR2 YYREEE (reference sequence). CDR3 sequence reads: CASSLKAGTGETQYF. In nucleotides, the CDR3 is TGTGCCAGCAGCCTAAAAGCCGGGACAGGGGAGACCCAGTACTTC.

CDR3: CASSLPTGSNEKLFF. CDR3 DNA sequence: TGTGCCAGCAGTTTACCGACGGGCAGTAATGAAAAACTGTTTTTT. This chain connects TRBV28 to TRBJ1-4; D remains ambiguous. The germline V gene encodes CDR1 MDHEN and CDR2 SYDVKM. This CDR3 is 15 amino acids long. V lost 2 bases and J 4 bases, leaving 11 bases between the germline ends.

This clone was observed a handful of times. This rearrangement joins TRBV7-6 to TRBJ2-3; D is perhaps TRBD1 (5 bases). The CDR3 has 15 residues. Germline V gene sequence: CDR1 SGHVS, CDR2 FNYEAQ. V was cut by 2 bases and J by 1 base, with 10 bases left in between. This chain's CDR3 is CASSLQGRGTDTQYF. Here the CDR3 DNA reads TGTGCCAGCAGCTTACAGGGTCGAGGCACAGATACGCAGTATTTT.

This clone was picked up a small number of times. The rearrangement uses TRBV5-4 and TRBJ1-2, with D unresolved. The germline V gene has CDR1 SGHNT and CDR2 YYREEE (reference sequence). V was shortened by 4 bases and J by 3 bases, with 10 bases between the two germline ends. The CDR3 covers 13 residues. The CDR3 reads CASSPRKDYGYTF. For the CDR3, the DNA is TGTGCCAGCAGCCCTCGAAAGGACTATGGCTACACCTTC.

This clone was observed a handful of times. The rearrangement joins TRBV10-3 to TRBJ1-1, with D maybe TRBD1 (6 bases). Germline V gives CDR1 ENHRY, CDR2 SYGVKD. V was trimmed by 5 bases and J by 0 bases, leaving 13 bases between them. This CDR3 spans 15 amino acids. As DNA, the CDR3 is TGTGCCATCAGTTTGACAGGCGTTGTGAACACTGAAGCTTTCTTT. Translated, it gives CAISLTGVVNTEAFF.

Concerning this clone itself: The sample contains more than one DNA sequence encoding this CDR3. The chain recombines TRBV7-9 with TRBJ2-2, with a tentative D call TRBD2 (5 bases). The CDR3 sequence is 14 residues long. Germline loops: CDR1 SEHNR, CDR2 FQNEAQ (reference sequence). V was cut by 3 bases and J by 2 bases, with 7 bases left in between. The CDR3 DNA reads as TGTGCCAGCAGCTTGAGCGGAAACACCGGGGAGCTGTTTTTT. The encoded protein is CASSLSGNTGELFF.

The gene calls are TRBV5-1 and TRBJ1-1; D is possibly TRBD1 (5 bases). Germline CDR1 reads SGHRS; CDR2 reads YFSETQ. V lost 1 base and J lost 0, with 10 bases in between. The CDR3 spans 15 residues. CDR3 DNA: TGCGCCAGCAGCTTGAGTCAGGGCTTGAACACTGAAGCTTTCTTT. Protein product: CASSLSQGLNTEAFF.

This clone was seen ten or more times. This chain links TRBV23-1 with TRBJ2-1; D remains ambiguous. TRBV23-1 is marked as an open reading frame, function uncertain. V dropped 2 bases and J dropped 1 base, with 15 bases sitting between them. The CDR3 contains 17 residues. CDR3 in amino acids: CASSQTRLDLSYNEQFF. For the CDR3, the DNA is TGCGCCAGCAGTCAAACCCGACTCGACCTATCCTACAATGAGCAGTTCTTC.

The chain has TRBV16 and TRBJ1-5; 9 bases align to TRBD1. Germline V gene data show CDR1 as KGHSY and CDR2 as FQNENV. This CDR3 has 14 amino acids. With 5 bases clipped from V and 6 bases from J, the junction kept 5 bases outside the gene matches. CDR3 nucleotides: TGTGCCAGCAGCGTACGACAGGGGGGTCAGCCCCAGCATTTT. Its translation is CASSVRQGGQPQHF.

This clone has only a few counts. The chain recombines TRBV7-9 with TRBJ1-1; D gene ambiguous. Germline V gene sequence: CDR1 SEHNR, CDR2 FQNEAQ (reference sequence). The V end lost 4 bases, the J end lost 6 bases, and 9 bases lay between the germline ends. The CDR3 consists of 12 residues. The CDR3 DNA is TGTGCCAGCAGCTCCCGAGGTCCTGAAGCTTTCTTT. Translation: CASSSRGPEAFF.

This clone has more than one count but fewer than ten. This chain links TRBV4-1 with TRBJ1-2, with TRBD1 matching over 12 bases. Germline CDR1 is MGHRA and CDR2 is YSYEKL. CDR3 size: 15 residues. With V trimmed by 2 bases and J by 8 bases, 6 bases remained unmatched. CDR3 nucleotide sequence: TGCGCCAGCAGCCAACTGGGACAGGGGGCAAGGGGCTACACCTTC. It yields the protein CASSQLGQGARGYTF.